This record concerns one T cell receptor beta chain sequence. Original processing methods: Counts of nucleated cells, estimated from reference gene primer amplification, were obtained. Measured with immunoSEQ multiplex PCR; TCRdb has only the in-frame clones, and not every one. The V and J calls and the clone size are those of that table, but D and trimming were determined from the DNA. The sample has around 300,000 clones; 80% to 90% are singletons. These data are taken from a study of blood T cell repertoires in COVID-19. Study-level information: Italy, Spain and the United States were the sources of the convalescent and acute COVID-19 samples.

The study drew participants aged about 18 to 89 years from about two dozen US areas. Participant-reported clinical history was the basis for cohort assignment. The CDR3 sequence is 15 residues long. CDR1 and CDR2 (germline): MGHRA, YSYEKL. The V end was cut by 0 bases, the J end by 6 bases, with 11 bases between. Sequenced input: PBMCs or T cells enriched from blood (not recorded which). This receptor was obtained from a woman in her twenties or thirties who had recovered from COVID-19. The chain employs TRBV4-1 and TRBJ1-4; D is perhaps TRBD1 (5 bases). Here the CDR3 DNA reads TGCGCCAGCAGCCAAGAGCAGGGTTCACATGAAAAACTGTTTTTT. Amino acid sequence: CASSQEQGSHEKLFF.